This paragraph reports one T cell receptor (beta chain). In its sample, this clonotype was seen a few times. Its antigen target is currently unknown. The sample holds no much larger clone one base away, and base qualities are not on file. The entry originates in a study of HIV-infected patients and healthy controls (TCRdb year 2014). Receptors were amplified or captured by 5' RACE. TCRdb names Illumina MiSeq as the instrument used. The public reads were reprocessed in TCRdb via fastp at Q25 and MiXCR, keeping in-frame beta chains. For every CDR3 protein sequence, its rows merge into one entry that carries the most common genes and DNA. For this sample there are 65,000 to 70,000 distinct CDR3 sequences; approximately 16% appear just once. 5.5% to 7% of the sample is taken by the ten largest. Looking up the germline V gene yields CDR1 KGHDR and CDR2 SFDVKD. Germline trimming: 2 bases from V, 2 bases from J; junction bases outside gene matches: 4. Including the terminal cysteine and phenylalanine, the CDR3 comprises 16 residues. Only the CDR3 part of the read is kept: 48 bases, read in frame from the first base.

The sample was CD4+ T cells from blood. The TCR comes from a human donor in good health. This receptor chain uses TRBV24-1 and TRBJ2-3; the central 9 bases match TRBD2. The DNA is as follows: TGTGCCACCAGTGATTATAGCGGGGGCTTCACAGATACGCAGTATTTT. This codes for CATSDYSGGFTDTQYF.